This T cell receptor beta chain was profiled in a study of breast tumors, draining lymph nodes, adjacent tissues (dated by TCRdb to about 2016). Some background on the complete study: Breast cancer patients provided tumor, adjacent nontumor tissue and axillary lymph nodes, and the study compared the TCR beta repertoires across these three sources. The study aimed to assess the relationships and possible T-cell exchange between tumor, surrounding tissue and draining lymph node repertoires in human breast cancer.

To note about this clonotype: Its specific antigen is unknown. Within one base of it there is no much larger clone, and no base qualities were kept.

Overall study outcomes, separate from this receptor: The study presented the conclusion that tumor T cells originate in lymph nodes as consistent with a hypothesis, not as something directly demonstrated. Tumor T-cell repertoires showed less diversity than lymph node repertoires and more diversity than nontumor tissue repertoires, and tumor T-cell repertoires showed preferential V and J gene usage. The data were considered consistent with most tumor T cells being derived from the lymph node and subsequently expanding within tumor tissue. In luminal-like breast cancer, tumor and nontumor tissue repertoires resembled each other significantly more than in basal-like breast cancer.

The germline V gene (reference sequence) supplies CDR1 LNHDA and CDR2 SQIVND. V drops 1 base and J drops 1 base, leaving 7 bases in between. The CDR3 spans 14 residues, from the cysteine through the phenylalanine. The entry retains the CDR3 DNA only, 42 bases that are in frame from base 1. Data came from an Illumina HiSeq 2000. TCR beta chain libraries were generated by multiplex PCR amplification. The amplified TCR beta chain products were analyzed by high-throughput sequencing. Using fastp trimming at Q25 and MiXCR clonotype assembly, TCRdb reanalyzed the public sequencing data and kept in-frame beta chains. Records with the same CDR3 protein are collapsed into one entry carrying the most frequent genes and DNA. Within this sample are approximately 150,000 distinct CDR3 sequences, with approximately 33% of them counted one time only. The biggest ten clones account for more than 3.5% of the sample.

The lymph node samples were taken from the axillary draining lymph nodes of breast cancer patients. Recombination joined TRBV19 with TRBJ1-1; no D segment can be confidently identified. The receptor comes from a female donor with breast cancer. Some clones in this sample may be carry-over from other donors' samples. Source material: axillary lymph node tissue. The nucleotide sequence reads as follows: TGTGCCAGTAGTATAGGAACAGCGAACACTGAAGCTTTCTTT. This sequence encodes CASSIGTANTEAFF. The full variable domain, completed from the reference TRBV19 and TRBJ1-1 proteins outside the CDR3, reads DGGITQSPKYLFRKEGQNVTLSCEQNLNHDAMYWYRQDPGQGLRLIYYSQIVNDFQKGDIAEGYSVSREKKESFPLTVTSAQKNPTAFYLCASSIGTANTEAFFGQGTRLTVV.